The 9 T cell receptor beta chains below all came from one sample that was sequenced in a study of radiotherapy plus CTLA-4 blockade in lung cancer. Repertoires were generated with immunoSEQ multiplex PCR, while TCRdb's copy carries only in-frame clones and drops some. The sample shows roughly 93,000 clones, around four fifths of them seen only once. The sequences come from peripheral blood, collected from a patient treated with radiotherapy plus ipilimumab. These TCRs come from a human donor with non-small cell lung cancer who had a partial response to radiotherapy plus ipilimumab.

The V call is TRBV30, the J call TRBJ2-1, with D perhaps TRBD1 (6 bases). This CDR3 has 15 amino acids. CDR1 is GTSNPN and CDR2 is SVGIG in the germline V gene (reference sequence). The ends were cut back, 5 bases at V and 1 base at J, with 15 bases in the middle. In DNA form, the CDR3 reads TGTGCCTGGGCGAAAGACAGGACGTCCTACAATGAGCAGTTCTTC. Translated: CAWAKDRTSYNEQFF.

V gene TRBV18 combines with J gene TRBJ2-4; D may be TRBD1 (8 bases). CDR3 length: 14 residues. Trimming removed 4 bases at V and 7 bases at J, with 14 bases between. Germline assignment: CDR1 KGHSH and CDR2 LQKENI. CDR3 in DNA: TGTGCCAGCTCACAGGACAGGGAGGGGAACATTCAGTACTTC. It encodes CASSQDREGNIQYF.

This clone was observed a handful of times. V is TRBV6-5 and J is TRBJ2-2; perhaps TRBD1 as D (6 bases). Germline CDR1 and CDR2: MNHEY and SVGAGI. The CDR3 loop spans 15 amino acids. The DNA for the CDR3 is TGTGTCGTACGATCCCACAGGGCGAACACCGGGGAGCTGTTTTTT. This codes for CVVRSHRANTGELFF.

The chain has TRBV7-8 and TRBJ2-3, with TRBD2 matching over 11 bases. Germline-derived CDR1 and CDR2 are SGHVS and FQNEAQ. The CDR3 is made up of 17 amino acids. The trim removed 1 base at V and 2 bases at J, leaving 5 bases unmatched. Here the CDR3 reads CASSLGVSGRDTDTQYF. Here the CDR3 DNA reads TGTGCCAGCAGCTTAGGGGTTAGCGGGAGGGACACAGATACGCAGTATTTT.

Here the CDR3 reads CASTPPPGNSNYGYTF. The CDR3 DNA reads as TGTGCCAGCACTCCTCCCCCAGGGAATTCCAACTATGGCTACACCTTC. The V gene is TRBV5-5, the J gene TRBJ1-2, with TRBD1 as a possible D gene (5 bases). Germline-derived CDR1 and CDR2 are SGHKS and YYEKEE (reference sequence). This CDR3 has 16 residues. V was pared by 6 bases and J by 2 bases, with 20 bases between. Supplemented by reference TRBV5-5 and TRBJ1-2, the full variable domain reads DAGVTQSPTHLIKTRGQQVTLRCSPISGHKSVSWYQQVLGQGPQFIFQYYEKEERGRGNFPDRFSARQFPNYSSELNVNALLLGDSALYLCASTPPPGNSNYGYTFGSGTRLTVV.

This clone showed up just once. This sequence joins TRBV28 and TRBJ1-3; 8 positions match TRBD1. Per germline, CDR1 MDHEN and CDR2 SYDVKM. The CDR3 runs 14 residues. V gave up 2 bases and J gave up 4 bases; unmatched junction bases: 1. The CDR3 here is CASSLRQGGNTIYF. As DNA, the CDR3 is TGTGCCAGCAGTTTAAGACAGGGGGGAAACACCATATATTTT.

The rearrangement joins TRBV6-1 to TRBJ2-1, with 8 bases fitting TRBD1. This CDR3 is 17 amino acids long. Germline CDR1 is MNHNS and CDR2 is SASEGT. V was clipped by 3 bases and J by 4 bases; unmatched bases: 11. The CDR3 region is CASSEGLGRGPYNEQFF. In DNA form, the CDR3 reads TGTGCCAGCAGTGAGGGCTTAGGCAGGGGGCCGTACAATGAGCAGTTCTTC.

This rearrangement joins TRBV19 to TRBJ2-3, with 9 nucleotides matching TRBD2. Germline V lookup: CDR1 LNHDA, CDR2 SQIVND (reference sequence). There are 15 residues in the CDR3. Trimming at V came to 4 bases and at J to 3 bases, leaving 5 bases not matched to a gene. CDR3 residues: CASSTGTSLTDTQYF. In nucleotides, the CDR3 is TGTGCCAGTAGTACCGGGACTAGCTTAACAGATACGCAGTATTTT.

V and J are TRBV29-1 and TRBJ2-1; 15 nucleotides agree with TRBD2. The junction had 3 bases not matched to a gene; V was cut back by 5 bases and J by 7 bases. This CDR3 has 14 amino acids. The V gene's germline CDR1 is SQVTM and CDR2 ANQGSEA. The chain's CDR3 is CSVRTSGRDNEQFF. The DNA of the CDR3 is TGCAGCGTTCGGACTAGCGGGAGGGATAATGAGCAGTTCTTC.